One and the same sample provided the 16 T cell receptor beta chains below, sequenced in a study of blood T cell repertoires in COVID-19. Sequenced by immunoSEQ multiplex PCR; TCRdb stores in-frame clones only, minus some. The data show about 180,000 clones, 86% seen once. The specimen sequenced was PBMCs or T cells enriched from blood (not recorded which). Receptor source: a woman in her thirties who had recovered from COVID-19.

This clone was counted between two and nine times. The chain couples TRBV7-9 to TRBJ2-5; TRBD1 matches 8 bases. With 5 bases clipped from V and 4 bases from J, the junction kept 9 bases outside the gene matches. This CDR3 region has 15 residues. The germline gives CDR1 SEHNR, CDR2 FQNEAQ (reference sequence). CDR3 nucleotide sequence: TGTGCCAGCAGCGGCAGGACAGGGATGCGAGAGACCCAGTACTTC. Translated: CASSGRTGMRETQYF.

The CDR3: CASSFGQLRSYEQYF. CDR3 sequence (DNA): TGTGCCAGCAGTTTCGGACAGTTAAGGTCCTACGAGCAGTACTTC. The chain couples TRBV28 to TRBJ2-7; D is perhaps TRBD1 (6 bases). Germline values: CDR1 MDHEN, CDR2 SYDVKM. The length of the CDR3 is 15 residues. The ends were cut back, 3 bases at V and 1 base at J, with 13 bases in the middle.

The chain uses TRBV29-1 and TRBJ1-3, with 9 bases lining up with TRBD1. Germline lookup yields CDR1 SQVTM and CDR2 ANQGSEA. The V segment lost 6 bases and the J segment 4 bases; nucleotides outside the gene matches: 16. This CDR3 spans 17 amino acids. The CDR3 reads CSVSSPDRGFYGNTIYF. The CDR3 DNA is TGCAGCGTGTCTTCTCCGGACAGGGGATTTTACGGAAACACCATATATTTT. Full variable domain (outside the CDR3, taken from reference TRBV29-1 and TRBJ1-3): SAVISQKPSRDICQRGTSLTIQCQVDSQVTMMFWYRQQPGQSLTLIATANQGSEATYESGFVIDKFPISRPNLTFSTLTVSNMSPEDSSIYLCSVSSPDRGFYGNTIYFGEGSWLTVV.

The V gene is TRBV3-1 (or the pseudogene TRBV3-2), the J gene TRBJ2-5, with TRBD1 matching 7 bases. Germline-derived CDR1 and CDR2 are LGHDT and YNNKEL (reference sequence). The CDR3 has 17 amino acids. V lost 5 bases, J lost 2 bases, and 14 bases stayed unmatched. The CDR3 DNA follows: TGTGCCAGCAGCGCCCGGGACAGCCCGAAACGACAAGAGACCCAGTACTTC. Amino acid sequence: CASSARDSPKRQETQYF.

The rearrangement uses TRBV7-8 and TRBJ2-3; possible D gene TRBD1, 5 bases. V was pared by 1 base and J by 6 bases, with 11 bases between. The germline V gene encodes CDR1 SGHVS and CDR2 FQNEAQ. CDR3 size: 14 residues. The CDR3 is CASSLVTSGDTQYF. The CDR3 DNA reads as TGTGCCAGCAGCTTAGTTACCTCAGGGGATACGCAGTATTTT.

V is TRBV21-1 and J is TRBJ2-4; TRBD1, as called in the table, went unchecked against the DNA. TRBV21-1 is a documented pseudogene. This CDR3 has 18 residues. CDR3 DNA: TGTGCCAGCAGCAAACGGGACAGGGGGCGGTTAGCCAAAAACATTCAGTACTTC. Its translation is CASSKRDRGRLAKNIQYF.

V and J are TRBV5-6 and TRBJ1-2; D unresolved. With 6 bases removed from V and 5 bases from J, the gap between germline ends came to 17 bases. The CDR3 runs to 14 residues. CDR1 is SGHDT, CDR2 YYEEEE, per germline. In DNA form, the CDR3 reads TGTGCCAGCATGGATTCGACCAGGCCTTATGGCTACACCTTC. Its protein is CASMDSTRPYGYTF.

This chain connects TRBV10-3 to TRBJ2-1, with TRBD2 matching over 8 bases. V lost 7 bases, J lost 6 bases, and 11 bases stayed unmatched. The CDR3 consists of 15 residues. Germline CDR1 reads ENHRY; CDR2 reads SYGVKD. The CDR3 loop reads CAITPREGGGNEQFF. Here the CDR3 DNA reads TGTGCCATCACCCCCCGGGAGGGAGGGGGCAATGAGCAGTTCTTC.

The chain employs TRBV30 and TRBJ1-1, with TRBD1 as a possible D gene (5 bases). Trimming took 3 bases from V and 3 from J, leaving 11 bases between them. This CDR3 has 13 amino acids. Germline CDR1 is GTSNPN and CDR2 is SVGIG (reference sequence). The DNA for the CDR3 is TGTGCCTGGAGAGGGGATTCGGACACTGAAGCTTTCTTT. This encodes CAWRGDSDTEAFF.

The rearrangement joins TRBV29-1 to TRBJ1-5; D is perhaps TRBD1 (5 bases). V was clipped by 4 bases and J by 3 bases, with 13 bases between them. CDR3 length equals 14 residues. Germline loops: CDR1 SQVTM, CDR2 ANQGSEA. The CDR3 DNA reads as TGCAGCGTTGGGGAGGCAGGGCTCAATCAGCCCCAGCATTTT. Translating it yields CSVGEAGLNQPQHF.

This clone was detected only once. The chain combines TRBV25-1 with TRBJ1-2; D is possibly TRBD1 (5 bases). CDR3 length: 12 amino acids. From germline, CDR1 is MGHDK and CDR2 SYGVNS. V was clipped by 7 bases and J by 3 bases, with 9 bases between them. This CDR3 is CASTDSYYGYTF. The CDR3 DNA is TGTGCCAGCACCGACAGCTACTATGGCTACACCTTC.

This chain joins TRBV5-1 and TRBJ2-5, with 9 bases fitting TRBD1. Losses at the gene ends were 0 bases for V and 1 base for J; bases not matched to a gene: 1. CDR3 size: 15 residues. CDR1 and CDR2 from the germline V gene are SGHRS and YFSETQ. This chain's CDR3 is CASSLGTGVQETQYF. The CDR3 bases are TGCGCCAGCAGCTTGGGGACAGGGGTCCAAGAGACCCAGTACTTC.

This chain connects TRBV7-2 to TRBJ2-7; 9 bases line up with TRBD1. The CDR3 is made up of 16 amino acids. Germline V gives CDR1 SGHTA, CDR2 FQGNSA. Trimming took 4 bases from V and 1 from J; bases not matched to a gene: 8. CDR3 in DNA: TGTGCCAGCAGCTCGACCGGGACAGGGATTTCCTACGAGCAGTACTTC. Translating it yields CASSSTGTGISYEQYF. The whole variable domain, filled in from reference TRBV7-2 and TRBJ2-7, reads GAGVSQSPSNKVTEKGKDVELRCDPISGHTALYWYRQSLGQGLEFLIYFQGNSAPDKSGLPSDRFSAERTGGSVSTLTIQRTQQEDSAVYLCASSSTGTGISYEQYFGPGTRLTVT.

The CDR3 DNA reads TGTGCCAGCAGCTTAAGGCGGGAGGACTTAAGGGCTGATACGCAGTATTTT. This encodes CASSLRREDLRADTQYF. This rearrangement joins TRBV11-2 to TRBJ2-3, with 8 bases lining up with TRBD2. V trimming: 2 bases; J trimming: 6 bases; junction bases outside the gene matches: 13. The CDR3 sequence is 17 residues long. Germline lookup yields CDR1 SGHAT and CDR2 FQNNGV. Looking up the rest from reference TRBV11-2 and TRBJ2-3 gives the full variable domain: EAGVAQSPRYKIIEKRQSVAFWCNPISGHATLYWYQQILGQGPKLLIQFQNNGVVDDSQLPKDRFSAERLKGVDSTLKIQPAKLEDSAVYLCASSLRREDLRADTQYFGPGTRLTVL.

This clone has just a few counts. The chain carries TRBV27 and TRBJ1-6; D is perhaps TRBD1 (5 bases). The ends were cut back, 6 bases at V and 6 bases at J, with 15 bases in the middle. The CDR3 is made up of 15 amino acids. Germline V gene data show CDR1 as MNHEY and CDR2 as SMNVEV (reference sequence). The CDR3 DNA sequence: TGTGCCAGCAGCTTTCAGCGACAGCCTAATTCACCCCTCCACTTT. Its protein is CASSFQRQPNSPLHF.

This clone was seen once. The chain employs TRBV2 and TRBJ2-3, with 8 bases matching TRBD2. CDR3 length: 16 amino acids. CDR1 and CDR2 from the germline V gene are SNHLY and FYNNEI. Trimming cost V 3 bases and J 2 bases; bases outside gene matches: 7. The CDR3 loop is CASSEGSGGFTDTQYF. The CDR3 bases are TGTGCCAGCAGTGAGGGTTCGGGAGGGTTCACAGATACGCAGTATTTT.